The clone carrying this T cell receptor (beta chain) is a singleton in its sample. Its cognate antigen is unknown. This entry is derived from a study of T cell responses to AZD1222 COVID-19 vaccine. The study's findings and limits: The sample set comprised mostly white British donors with more females, and clonal diversity was possibly underestimated.

CDR1 WNHNN and CDR2 SYGVQD come from the germline V gene (reference sequence). V was trimmed by 5 bases and J by 0 bases, leaving 12 bases between them. The CDR3 extends over 15 amino acids. The protocol was immunoSEQ multiplex PCR, while the TCRdb copy is restricted to in-frame clones and leaves out a portion. This sample has some 150,000 clones, with 89% found just once. Sequences were derived from peripheral blood, sampled on day 0 of AZD1222 vaccination. This receptor was taken from an adult in good health. The V call is TRBV10-1, the J call TRBJ2-3, with D unclear. In DNA, the CDR3 is TGCGCCAGCAGTAAGATTCTGGGGAGCACAGATACGCAGTATTTT. It specifies CASSKILGSTDTQYF.